This entry lists 2 T cell receptor beta chains sequenced from one sample in a study of response to subunit inactivated influenza vaccine. MiXCR, run by TCRdb on the RT-PCR reads, gives a single entry per CDR3 protein. The repertoire holds 800,000 or so distinct CDR3 sequences, about 20% seen once, with 10% to 13% in the top ten. Here the sequenced sample was PBMCs from blood, taken 5 to 6 days after vaccination. All receptors come from a man in his fifties who received an inactivated influenza vaccine.

The chain carries TRBV4-3 and TRBJ2-7; D call uncertain. The length of the CDR3 is 16 residues. The V gene lost 0 bases and the J gene lost 5 bases, with 17 bases spanning the gap. Germline V CDR1 and CDR2: LGHNA, YSLEER. The CDR3 DNA sequence: TGCGCCAGCAGCCAAGATTTGGCTGATTACCGCCACGAGCAGTACTTC. Protein: CASSQDLADYRHEQYF.

The CDR3 region is CASSQDTLAGSEQYF. The DNA of the CDR3 is TGTGCCAGCAGCCAAGATACCCTAGCGGGAAGCGAGCAGTACTTC. The chain couples TRBV4-2 to TRBJ2-7; TRBD2 agrees at 9 bases. V lost 0 bases to trimming and J lost 6 bases; unmatched junction nucleotides: 6. CDR1 LGHNA and CDR2 YNFKEQ come from the germline V gene. CDR3 length equals 15 residues.